This is a list of T cell receptor beta chains from one sample in a study of blood T cells in healthy people across ages. Via MiXCR, TCRdb re-called the 5' RACE reads, giving one row per CDR3 protein. The sample includes about a million distinct CDR3 sequences, roughly 52% seen only once; the top ten take under 15%. Sequences were obtained from blood. Source of these receptors: a man aged 25 to 40 in good health. CDR3s include the opening cysteine and the closing phenylalanine or tryptophan. Each record gives: V gene, J gene, clone size, CDR3 protein. Rows give clone size only sometimes, using once, few, many, or a class for an expanded clone.

V: TRBV7-3; J: TRBJ2-7; size: -; CDR3: CASSLTRGGEQYF
V: TRBV20-1; J: -; size: few; CDR3: CSAWGGVGYEQYF
V: TRBV18; J: TRBJ1-3; size: -; CDR3: CASLTGTFGNTIYF
V: TRBV27; J: TRBJ2-7; size: -; CDR3: CASSPRQGKSSYEQYF
V: TRBV4-3; J: TRBJ2-1; size: many; CDR3: CASSQGSTGIYNEQFF
V: TRBV6-1; J: TRBJ1-2; size: -; CDR3: CASLWAGAFYGYTF
V: TRBV7-2; J: TRBJ2-4; size: -; CDR3: CASSPTRGAVRNIQYF
V: TRBV4-3; J: -; size: -; CDR3: CASSQRLAYEQYF
V: TRBV20-1; J: TRBJ2-3; size: few; CDR3: CSARDLRGGVRDTQYF
V: TRBV3-1; J: TRBJ2-3; size: -; CDR3: CASSQGGGGVQYF
V: TRBV11-2; J: TRBJ2-5; size: few; CDR3: CASSLSYAETQYF
V: TRBV15; J: -; size: -; CDR3: CATSKPGQVEETQYF
V: TRBV20-1; J: TRBJ2-3; size: -; CDR3: CSASGTSGPTDTQYF
V: TRBV29-1; J: TRBJ1-2; size: -; CDR3: CSVLPTGLQDYGYTF
V: TRBV10-3; J: TRBJ2-1; size: -; CDR3: CAISSLAGGNNEQFF
V: TRBV7-9; J: TRBJ2-3; size: -; CDR3: CASSVGRGSSTDTQYF
V: TRBV11-1; J: TRBJ1-1; size: -; CDR3: CAGSFLTGGGTEAFF
V: TRBV20-1; J: TRBJ2-3; size: -; CDR3: CSAPDRETDTQYF
V: TRBV5-1; J: TRBJ1-2; size: -; CDR3: CASRSGGSEDNGYTF
V: TRBV24-1; J: TRBJ2-1; size: few; CDR3: CATSDPGGSDEQFF
V: TRBV6-2/TRBV6-3; J: TRBJ2-1; size: few; CDR3: CASRDDRLAYNEQFF
V: TRBV20-1; J: TRBJ2-7; size: few; CDR3: CSARDPGRGYEQYF
V: TRBV3-1; J: TRBJ1-5; size: -; CDR3: CASSQGDRRNQPQHF
V: TRBV4-3; J: TRBJ2-1; size: -; CDR3: CASSQESGLAEYEQFF
V: TRBV9; J: TRBJ2-1; size: few; CDR3: CASTIGASSYNEQFF